These 19 T cell receptor beta chains were sequenced from one sample in a study of T cell repertoires in breast cancer listed by TCRdb under 2016. The method was emulsion pairing. The data were produced on an Illumina MiSeq. Unpaired genes were suppressed in a second nested PCR with blocking oligos, after which Illumina adaptors and barcodes were added in a third nested PCR. Clones were called with MiXCR by TCRdb after fastp trimmed the public reads at Q25, and only in-frame beta chains were retained. Each entry is one CDR3 protein sequence, shown with its most common DNA and genes. The sample records roughly 40,000 distinct CDR3 sequences, less than 55% of which are singletons. The ten top clones hold less than 70% of the sample. To analyze paired alpha-beta TCRs of CD8+ T cells, the study used an expanded emulsion RT-PCR method with primers covering all TCR V genes. Sequences were obtained from CD8+ T cells. These receptor sequences come from a pool of human donors with breast cancer or a healthy control (not recorded which).

The V call is TRBV7-2, the J call TRBJ1-1; D is ambiguous. Per the germline V gene, CDR1 is SGHTA and CDR2 is FQGNSA. This CDR3 comprises 13 residues. Trimming took off 3 bases at V and 3 bases at J, with 8 bases between the two ends. This chain's CDR3 is CASSFDTYTEAFF. The CDR3 DNA is TGTGCCAGCAGCTTTGACACATACACTGAAGCTTTCTTT.

The sample holds a few counts of this clonotype. The chain links TRBV12-3 or TRBV12-4 to TRBJ2-1; D gene unclear. Trimming removed 5 bases from V and 9 bases from J, with 8 bases in between. The CDR3 extends over 11 amino acids. The CDR3 protein is CASSTKVEQFF. DNA of the CDR3: TGTGCCAGCAGTACGAAGGTTGAGCAGTTCTTC.

In DNA, the CDR3 is TGCAGCGTTGATGGGGGTTCCGAAAAACTGTTTTTT. Translated: CSVDGGSEKLFF. This chain links TRBV29-1 with TRBJ1-4; a possible D gene is TRBD1 (5 bases). The length of the CDR3 is 12 residues. V was clipped by 3 bases and J by 8 bases, with 10 bases between them. Germline lookup yields CDR1 SQVTM and CDR2 ANQGSEA.

There are many counts of this clonotype. The V and J genes are TRBV15 and TRBJ2-1; D is uncertain. The CDR3 is made up of 15 amino acids. The V gene's germline CDR1 is LNHNV and CDR2 YYDKDF (reference sequence). Between the trimmed V and J ends, which lost 0 bases and 7 bases, there was a span of 13 bases. In DNA form, the CDR3 reads TGTGCCACCAGCAGAGATCCAGGATCCCGGAATGAGCAGTTCTTC. The encoded protein is CATSRDPGSRNEQFF.

The V and J genes are TRBV2 and TRBJ2-1; 10 bases agree with TRBD2. With 5 bases clipped from V and 4 bases from J, the junction kept 5 bases outside the gene matches. This CDR3 has 15 residues. Germline V gene lookup returns CDR1 SNHLY and CDR2 FYNNEI. The CDR3 spells CASSQLAGLYNEQFF. The CDR3 DNA follows: TGTGCCAGCAGTCAACTAGCGGGGTTATACAATGAGCAGTTCTTC.

The chain carries TRBV12-3 or TRBV12-4 and TRBJ2-1; tentatively, D is TRBD2 (6 bases). The CDR3 runs to 16 residues. V was clipped by 5 bases and J by 5 bases, with 19 bases between them. The DNA for the CDR3 is TGTGCCAGCAGTCTCTTTGGGTCTAGCGACGACAATGAGCAGTTCTTC. Its protein is CASSLFGSSDDNEQFF.

This clonotype was observed a few times. V usage is TRBV12-3 or TRBV12-4 and J usage is TRBJ1-2, with D possibly TRBD1 on 6 matching bases. The CDR3 runs to 13 residues. Deletions cut 6 bases from V and 13 bases from J, with 21 bases between. The CDR3 is CASSRDGPDSRTF. CDR3 DNA sequence: TGTGCCAGCAGCAGGGACGGACCGGACAGTCGCACCTTC.

Notes on this clonotype: One junction end does not reproduce the germline sequence, and a read error may be involved. This chain joins TRBV2 and TRBJ1-5; D is undetermined. In germline, CDR1 is SNHLY, CDR2 FYNNEI. The CDR3 contains 15 residues. DNA of the CDR3: TGTACCAGCAGTGAATCGGCGTTGAGCAATCAGCCCCAGCATTTT. Its translation: CTSSESALSNQPQHF.

This clonotype has a count of ten or more. The chain has TRBV28 and TRBJ1-2; weak D call: TRBD1 (5 bases). Germline CDR1 MDHEN, CDR2 SYDVKM. Trimming stripped 6 bases from V and 6 bases from J, with 17 bases between. The CDR3 runs to 14 residues. CDR3 in amino acids: CASSFLLTADGYTF. In DNA, the CDR3 is TGTGCCAGCAGCTTTCTTCTGACAGCCGATGGCTACACCTTC.

J is TRBJ1-2 and V is TRBV20-1; 7 bases align to TRBD1. This CDR3 is 16 amino acids long. Trimming at V came to 3 bases and at J to 8 bases, leaving 18 bases not matched to a gene. Germline CDR1 and CDR2: DFQATT and SNEGSKA (reference sequence). The CDR3 sequence: CSARASFDRASKGYTF. The CDR3 region has the DNA TGCAGTGCTAGGGCGAGTTTCGACAGGGCTTCAAAAGGCTACACCTTC.

In its sample, this clonotype was seen once. The chain has TRBV2 and TRBJ2-3; the match to TRBD2 covers 9 bases. Germline CDR1 reads SNHLY; CDR2 reads FYNNEI. This CDR3 comprises 14 residues. J lost 11 bases, V lost 6 bases, and 12 bases had no gene match. The CDR3 sequence is CASRRVVAGVRQYF. CDR3 nucleotide sequence: TGTGCCAGCAGGAGGGTAGTAGCGGGAGTTCGGCAGTATTTT.

V usage is TRBV5-1 and J usage is TRBJ1-5; possibly TRBD1 for D (5 bases). The CDR3 consists of 16 residues. The V end lost 8 bases, the J end lost 0 bases, and 18 bases lay between the germline ends. Germline assignment: CDR1 SGHRS and CDR2 YFSETQ. This CDR3 reads CASPNRSEYSNQPQHF. The CDR3 nucleotides are TGCGCCAGTCCCAACAGGAGTGAGTATAGCAATCAGCCCCAGCATTTT.

This clonotype has more than one count but fewer than ten. The chain recombines TRBV5-1 with TRBJ2-1; D is possibly TRBD2 (5 bases). CDR1 SGHRS and CDR2 YFSETQ come from the germline V gene. V lost 3 bases, J lost 15 bases, and 16 bases lay in between. The CDR3 consists of 12 residues. The DNA for the CDR3 is TGCGCCAGCAGCTACCTCCAGCGGAGCCTGTTCTTC. Protein sequence: CASSYLQRSLFF.

The CDR3 loop is CASSQDRVGGPPDTQYF. DNA of the CDR3: TGTGCCAGCAGCCAAGATCGGGTGGGAGGGCCGCCAGATACGCAGTATTTT. The V gene is TRBV4-2, the J gene TRBJ2-3; 7 positions agree with TRBD2. The CDR3 length is 17 residues. CDR1 is LGHNA, CDR2 YNFKEQ, per germline. V lost 0 bases to trimming and J lost 4 bases; unmatched junction nucleotides: 10.

J is TRBJ2-1 and V is TRBV4-1; no clear D gene. The CDR3 runs to 13 residues. V dropped 4 bases and J dropped 3 bases, with 7 bases sitting between them. The germline V gene encodes CDR1 MGHRA and CDR2 YSYEKL. CDR3: CASSRVNYNEQFF. CDR3 nucleotides: TGCGCCAGCAGCCGAGTAAACTACAATGAGCAGTTCTTC.

This chain joins TRBV7-9 and TRBJ2-4; unclear D gene. With 4 bases removed from V and 0 bases from J, the gap between germline ends came to 13 bases. The germline gives CDR1 SEHNR, CDR2 FQNEAQ (reference sequence). The CDR3 extends over 16 amino acids. The CDR3 sequence: CASSSDTELAKNIQYF. The DNA for the CDR3 is TGTGCCAGCAGCTCTGACACGGAACTAGCCAAAAACATTCAGTACTTC.

This clonotype was recorded a few times. The rearrangement links TRBV7-2 to TRBJ2-3, with 11 bases fitting TRBD2. This CDR3 spans 16 amino acids. V lost 8 bases and J lost 5; bases outside the gene matches: 12. Germline-derived CDR1 and CDR2 are SGHTA and FQGNSA. The CDR3 DNA sequence: TGTGCCAGCCTGACCCCCGGGACTAGCGGACTAGATACGCAGTATTTT. Its translation: CASLTPGTSGLDTQYF. The whole variable domain, remainder taken from reference TRBV7-2 and TRBJ2-3, is GAGVSQSPSNKVTEKGKDVELRCDPISGHTALYWYRQSLGQGLEFLIYFQGNSAPDKSGLPSDRFSAERTGGSVSTLTIQRTQQEDSAVYLCASLTPGTSGLDTQYFGPGTRLTVL.

The chain employs TRBV20-1 and TRBJ1-4; 7 nucleotides match TRBD1. The CDR3 covers 16 residues. CDR1 is DFQATT and CDR2 is SNEGSKA in the germline V gene (reference sequence). V was pared by 3 bases and J by 10 bases, with 17 bases of the junction left unmatched. The CDR3 is CSASLVGRQGVGKLFF. CDR3 sequence (DNA): TGCAGTGCTAGTCTGGTGGGGAGACAGGGAGTTGGAAAACTGTTTTTT.

CDR3 sequence: CASRFSNEQFF. The CDR3 bases are TGTGCCAGCAGATTTAGTAATGAGCAGTTCTTC. This chain joins TRBV5-4 and TRBJ2-1, with D uncertain. CDR3 size: 11 residues. V dropped 5 bases and J dropped 7 bases, with 7 bases sitting between them. Germline loops: CDR1 SGHNT, CDR2 YYREEE (reference sequence).